One and the same sample provided the 9 T cell receptor beta chains below, sequenced in a study of T cell clonality in common variable immunodeficiency. Study results and limitations: In common variable immunodeficiency, TCR beta chains reportedly carried fewer deletions and N-nucleotide insertions.

Using immunoSEQ multiplex PCR, the repertoire was profiled, and TCRdb retains in-frame clones only, with some absent. Recorded for this sample: about 15,000 clones. Which antigens these TCRs recognize remains unknown. Material: peripheral blood mononuclear cells. These receptors were taken from a human donor with common variable immunodeficiency.

A note on this clone: The CDR3 end lies 3 residues beyond the end of the read and is filled in from the germline J gene. J is TRBJ2-7 and V is TRBV6-4, with D possibly being TRBD1 (7 bases). V gave up 6 bases and J gave up 6 bases, with 9 bases separating them. This CDR3 has 11 amino acids. CDR1 MRHNA and CDR2 SNTAGT come from the germline V gene. Incomplete CDR3 DNA: TGTGCCAGCAGCCAGGGGGGCGAG. It translates to CASSQGGE. The whole CDR3 reads CASSQGGEQYF.

In regard to this clone: The read ends 3 residues early relative to the CDR3; the germline J gene fills the gap. The genes are TRBV10-3 and TRBJ2-3; D gene uncertain. V shed 2 bases and J shed 7 bases, with 13 bases lying between them. From germline, CDR1 is ENHRY and CDR2 SYGVKD. The CDR3 extends over 14 amino acids. CDR3 amino acids: CAISEVKRLYTQYF. Partial CDR3 DNA: TGTGCCATCAGTGAGGTTAAGAGGCTCTATACG.

Worth noting for this clone: The CDR3 end lies 3 residues beyond the end of the read and is filled in from the germline J gene. The V and J genes are TRBV11-3 and TRBJ2-2, with 9 bases matching TRBD2. The CDR3 is made up of 15 amino acids. Germline lookup yields CDR1 SGHNT and CDR2 YENEEA. Germline trimming cut 3 bases from V and 6 bases from J; bases unmatched to any gene: 5. The CDR3 loop is CASSFSGSGSGELFF. The part of the CDR3 DNA that was read is TGTGCCAGCAGCTTTAGCGGGAGTGGTTCCGGGGAG.

Concerning this clone: Read coverage stops 3 residues before the CDR3 terminus; the germline J gene supplies the remainder. The chain couples TRBV18 to TRBJ2-1; D is possibly TRBD1 (6 bases). The CDR3 contains 18 residues. Looked up from germline, CDR1 is KGHSH and CDR2 is LQKENI. V dropped 2 bases and J dropped 2 bases, with 19 bases sitting between them. The DNA read from the CDR3 is TGTGCCAGCTCACCAAGGGGGACGGGCGCTAGCCCCTACAATGAG. Encoded protein: CASSPRGTGASPYNE. The whole CDR3 protein reads CASSPRGTGASPYNEQFF.

In regard to this clone: The CDR3 end is not reached by the read, which stops 3 residues before it; the germline J gene fills it in. This chain uses TRBV5-5 with TRBJ1-6; TRBD1 matches at 11 bases. Germline CDR1 reads SGHKS; CDR2 reads YYEKEE (reference sequence). The CDR3 consists of 15 residues. After removal of 4 bases from V and 8 bases from J, the junction contained 5 bases not matched to a gene. The part of the CDR3 DNA that was read is TGTGCCAGCAGCCGGGACAGGGGGTGGGATTCACCC. Protein sequence: CASSRDRGWDSP. The entire CDR3 is CASSRDRGWDSPLHF.

A word on this clone: Read data end 3 residues before the CDR3 end; the end is taken from the germline J gene. The rearrangement links TRBV20-1 to TRBJ2-7; no definite D call. Germline V gene lookup returns CDR1 DFQATT and CDR2 SNEGSKA (reference sequence). The CDR3 has 13 residues. With 4 bases removed from V and 3 bases from J, the gap between germline ends came to 13 bases. The CDR3 DNA, read in part, is TGCAGTGCTACCGGCTCGACAAGCTACGAG. Protein sequence: CSATGSTSYE. The full-length CDR3 reads as CSATGSTSYEQYF.

As concerns this clone: The CDR3 goes on 3 residues after the read ends, and that part is filled in from the germline J gene. V gene TRBV19 combines with J gene TRBJ2-1, with a weak D call TRBD2 (6 bases). Germline V gene data show CDR1 as LNHDA and CDR2 as SQIVND (reference sequence). Trimming left V 6 bases short and J 2 bases short, with 17 bases between. This CDR3 is 16 amino acids long. The CDR3 bases that were read are TGTGCCAGTAGCAATCTCCGGCGGGGTACCTACAATGAG. Residues: CASSNLRRGTYNE. The whole CDR3 reads CASSNLRRGTYNEQFF.

A remark on this clone: With the read ending 3 residues before the CDR3 end, the germline J gene is used to fill in that end. The J gene is TRBJ1-6, the V gene TRBV19; perhaps TRBD1 as D (6 bases). Germline V lookup: CDR1 LNHDA, CDR2 SQIVND (reference sequence). V dropped 9 bases and J dropped 8 bases, with 17 bases sitting between them. CDR3 length: 14 residues. The CDR3 DNA, read in part, is TGTGCCAGCAACAGGGCTTTAGGGGATTCACCC. This sequence encodes CASNRALGDSP. The entire CDR3 protein reads CASNRALGDSPLHF.

Concerning this clone: With the read ending 3 residues before the CDR3 end, the germline J gene is used to fill in that end. The V gene is TRBV12-3 or TRBV12-4, the J gene TRBJ2-3; TRBD2 matches 9 bases. This CDR3 comprises 15 residues. With V trimmed by 3 bases and J by 1 base, 2 bases remained unmatched. CDR3 residues: CASSFLAGGTDTQYF. The DNA read from the CDR3 is TGTGCCAGCAGTTTCTTAGCGGGGGGCACAGATACG.